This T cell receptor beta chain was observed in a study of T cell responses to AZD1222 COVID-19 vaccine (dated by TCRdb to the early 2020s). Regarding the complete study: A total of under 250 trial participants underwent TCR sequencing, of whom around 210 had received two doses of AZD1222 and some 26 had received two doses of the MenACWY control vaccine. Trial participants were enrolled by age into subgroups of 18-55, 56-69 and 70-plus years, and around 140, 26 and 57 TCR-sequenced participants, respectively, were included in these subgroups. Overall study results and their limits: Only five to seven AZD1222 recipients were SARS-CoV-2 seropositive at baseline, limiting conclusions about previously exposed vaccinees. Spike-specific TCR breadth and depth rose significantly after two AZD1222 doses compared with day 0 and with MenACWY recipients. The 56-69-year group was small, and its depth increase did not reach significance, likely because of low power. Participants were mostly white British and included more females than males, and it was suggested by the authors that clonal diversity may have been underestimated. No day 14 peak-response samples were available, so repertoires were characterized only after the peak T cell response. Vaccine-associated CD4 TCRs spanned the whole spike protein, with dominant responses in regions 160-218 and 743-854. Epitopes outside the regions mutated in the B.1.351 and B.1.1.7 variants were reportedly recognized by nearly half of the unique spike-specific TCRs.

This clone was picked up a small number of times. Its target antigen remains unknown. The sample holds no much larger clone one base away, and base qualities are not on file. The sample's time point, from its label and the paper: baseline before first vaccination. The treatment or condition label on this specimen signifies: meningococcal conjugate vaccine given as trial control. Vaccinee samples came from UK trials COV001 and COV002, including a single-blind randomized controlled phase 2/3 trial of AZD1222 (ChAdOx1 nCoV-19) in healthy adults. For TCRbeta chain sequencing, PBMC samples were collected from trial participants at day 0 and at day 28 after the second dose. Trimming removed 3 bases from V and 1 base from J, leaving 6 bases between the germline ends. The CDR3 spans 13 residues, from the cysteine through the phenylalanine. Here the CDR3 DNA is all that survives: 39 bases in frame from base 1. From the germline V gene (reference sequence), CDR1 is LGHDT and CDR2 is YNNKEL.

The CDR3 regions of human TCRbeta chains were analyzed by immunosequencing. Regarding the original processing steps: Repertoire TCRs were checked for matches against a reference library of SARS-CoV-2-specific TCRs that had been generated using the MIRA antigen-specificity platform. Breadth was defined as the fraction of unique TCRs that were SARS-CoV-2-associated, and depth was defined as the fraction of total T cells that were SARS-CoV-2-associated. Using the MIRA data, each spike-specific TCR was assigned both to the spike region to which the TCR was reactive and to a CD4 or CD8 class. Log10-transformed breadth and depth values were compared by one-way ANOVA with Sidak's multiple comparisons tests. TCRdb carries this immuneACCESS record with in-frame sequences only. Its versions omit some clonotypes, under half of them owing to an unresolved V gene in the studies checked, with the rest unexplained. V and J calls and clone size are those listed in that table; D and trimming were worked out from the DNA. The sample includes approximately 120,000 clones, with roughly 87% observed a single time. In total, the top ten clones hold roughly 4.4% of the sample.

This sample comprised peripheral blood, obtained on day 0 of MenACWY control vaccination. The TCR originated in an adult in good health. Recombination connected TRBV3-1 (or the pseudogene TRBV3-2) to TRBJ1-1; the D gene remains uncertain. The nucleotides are TGTGCCAGCAGCCATACAGCGAACACTGAAGCTTTCTTT. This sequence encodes CASSHTANTEAFF.